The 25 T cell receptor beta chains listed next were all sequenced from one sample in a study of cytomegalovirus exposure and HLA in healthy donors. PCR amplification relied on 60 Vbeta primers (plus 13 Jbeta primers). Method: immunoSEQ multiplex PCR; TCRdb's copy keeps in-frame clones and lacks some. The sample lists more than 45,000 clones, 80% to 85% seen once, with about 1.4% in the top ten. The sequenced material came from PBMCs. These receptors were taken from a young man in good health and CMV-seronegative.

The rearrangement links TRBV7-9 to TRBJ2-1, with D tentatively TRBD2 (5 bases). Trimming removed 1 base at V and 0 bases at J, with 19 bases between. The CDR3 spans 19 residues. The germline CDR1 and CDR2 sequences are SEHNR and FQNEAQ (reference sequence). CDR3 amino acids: CASSLGGPRFTSSYNEQFF. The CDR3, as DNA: TGTGCCAGCAGCTTAGGCGGGCCCCGATTCACTAGCTCCTACAATGAGCAGTTCTTC.

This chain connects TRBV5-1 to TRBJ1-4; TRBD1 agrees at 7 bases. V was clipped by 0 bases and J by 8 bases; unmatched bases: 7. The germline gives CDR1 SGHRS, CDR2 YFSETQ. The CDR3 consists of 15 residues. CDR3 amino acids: CASSLAGDSWEKLFF. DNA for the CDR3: TGCGCCAGCAGCTTGGCGGGGGACAGTTGGGAAAAACTGTTTTTT.

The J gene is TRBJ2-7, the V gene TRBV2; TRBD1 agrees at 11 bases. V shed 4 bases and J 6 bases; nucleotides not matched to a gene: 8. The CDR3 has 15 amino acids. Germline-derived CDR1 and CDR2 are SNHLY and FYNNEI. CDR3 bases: TGTGCCAGCAGTGTCCGGGGACAGGGGGGGGTCGAGCAGTACTTC. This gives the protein CASSVRGQGGVEQYF. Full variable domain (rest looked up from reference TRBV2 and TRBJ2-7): EPEVTQTPSHQVTQMGQEVILRCVPISNHLYFYWYRQILGQKVEFLVSFYNNEISEKSEIFDDQFSVERPDGSNFTLKIRSTKLEDSAMYFCASSVRGQGGVEQYFGPGTRLTVT.

The CDR3 DNA follows: TGTGCCAGCAGCGCCAGGACAGGCGGAGAGACCCAGTACTTC. Its translation is CASSARTGGETQYF. The chain carries TRBV14 and TRBJ2-5; 7 nucleotides match TRBD1. The CDR3 totals 14 residues. The V gene's germline CDR1 is SGHDN and CDR2 FVKESK. The V segment lost 5 bases and the J segment 4 bases; nucleotides outside the gene matches: 7.

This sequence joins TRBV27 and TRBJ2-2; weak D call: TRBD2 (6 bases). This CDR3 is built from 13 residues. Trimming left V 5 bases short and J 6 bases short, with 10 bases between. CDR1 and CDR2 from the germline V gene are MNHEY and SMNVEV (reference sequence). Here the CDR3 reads CASSLGGSGELFF. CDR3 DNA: TGTGCCAGCAGTCTGGGGGGATCCGGGGAGCTGTTTTTT.

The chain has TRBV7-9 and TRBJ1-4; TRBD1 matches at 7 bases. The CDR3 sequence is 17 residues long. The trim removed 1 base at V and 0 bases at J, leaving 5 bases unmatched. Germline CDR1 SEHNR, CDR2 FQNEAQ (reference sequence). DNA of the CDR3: TGTGCCAGCAGCTTAGGCCGGACAGGTCCAACTAATGAAAAACTGTTTTTT. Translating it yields CASSLGRTGPTNEKLFF.

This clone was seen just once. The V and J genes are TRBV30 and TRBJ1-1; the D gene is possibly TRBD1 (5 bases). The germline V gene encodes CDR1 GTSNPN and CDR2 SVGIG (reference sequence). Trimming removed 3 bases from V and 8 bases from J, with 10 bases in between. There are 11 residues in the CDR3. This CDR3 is CAWSGGGEAFF. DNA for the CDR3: TGTGCCTGGAGCGGGGGAGGCGAAGCTTTCTTT.

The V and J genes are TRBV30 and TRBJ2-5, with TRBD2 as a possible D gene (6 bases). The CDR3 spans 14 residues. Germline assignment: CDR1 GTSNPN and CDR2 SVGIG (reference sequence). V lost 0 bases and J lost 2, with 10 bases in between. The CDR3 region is CAWSVSSVQETQYF. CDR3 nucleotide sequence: TGTGCCTGGAGTGTATCTAGCGTACAAGAGACCCAGTACTTC.

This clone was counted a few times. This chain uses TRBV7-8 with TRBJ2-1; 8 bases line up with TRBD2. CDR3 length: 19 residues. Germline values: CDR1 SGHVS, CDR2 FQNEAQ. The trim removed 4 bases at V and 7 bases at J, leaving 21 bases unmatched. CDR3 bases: TGTGCCAGCAGCTCGCTCCCCAAAGTAGAGCGGGAGTTGGGTAATGAGCAGTTCTTC. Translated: CASSSLPKVERELGNEQFF.

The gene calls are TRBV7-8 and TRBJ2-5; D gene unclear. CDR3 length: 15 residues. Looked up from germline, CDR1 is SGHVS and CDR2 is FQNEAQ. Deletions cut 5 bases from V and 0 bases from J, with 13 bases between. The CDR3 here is CASSLLSSYQETQYF. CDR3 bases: TGTGCCAGCAGCCTATTATCCTCCTACCAAGAGACCCAGTACTTC.

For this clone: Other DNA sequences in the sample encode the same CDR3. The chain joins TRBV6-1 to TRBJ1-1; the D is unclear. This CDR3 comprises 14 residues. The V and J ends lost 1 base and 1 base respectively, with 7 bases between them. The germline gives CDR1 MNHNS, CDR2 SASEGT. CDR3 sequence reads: CASSEVSSNTEAFF. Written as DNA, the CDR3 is TGTGCCAGCAGTGAAGTCTCGTCGAACACTGAAGCTTTCTTT.

CDR3 bases: TGTGCCAGCAGCGAGGGACAGGACACTACAATATATTTT. Translating gives CASSEGQDTTIYF. This rearrangement joins TRBV9 to TRBJ1-3; 8 nucleotides line up with TRBD1. V lost 3 bases to trimming and J lost 13 bases; unmatched junction nucleotides: 9. Germline CDR1 reads SGDLS; CDR2 reads YYNGEE. The CDR3 contains 13 residues.

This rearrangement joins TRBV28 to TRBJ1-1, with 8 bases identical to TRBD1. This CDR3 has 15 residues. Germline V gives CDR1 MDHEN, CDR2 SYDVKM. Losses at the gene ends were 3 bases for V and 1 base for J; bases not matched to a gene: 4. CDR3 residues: CASSLTGAGNTEAFF. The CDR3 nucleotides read TGTGCCAGCAGTTTGACAGGGGCCGGGAACACTGAAGCTTTCTTT.

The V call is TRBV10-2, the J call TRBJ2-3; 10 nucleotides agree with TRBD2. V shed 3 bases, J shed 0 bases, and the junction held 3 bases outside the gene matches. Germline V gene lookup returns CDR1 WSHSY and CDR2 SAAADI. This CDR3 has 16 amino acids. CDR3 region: CASSELAGYSTDTQYF. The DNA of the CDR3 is TGCGCCAGCAGTGAACTAGCGGGATATAGCACAGATACGCAGTATTTT.

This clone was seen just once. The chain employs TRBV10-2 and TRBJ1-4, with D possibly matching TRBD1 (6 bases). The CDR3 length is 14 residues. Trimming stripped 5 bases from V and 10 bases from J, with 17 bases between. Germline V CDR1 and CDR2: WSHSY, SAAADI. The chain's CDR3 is CASSPDRTEGKLFF. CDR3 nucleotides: TGCGCCAGCAGTCCCGATCGGACAGAAGGAAAACTGTTTTTT.

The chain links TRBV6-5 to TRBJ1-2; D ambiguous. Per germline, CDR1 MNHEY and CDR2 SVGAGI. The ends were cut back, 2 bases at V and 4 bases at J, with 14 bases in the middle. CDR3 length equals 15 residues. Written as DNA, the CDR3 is TGTGCCAGCAGTTACGCGGTCGGGGATTCCTATGGCTACACCTTC. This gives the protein CASSYAVGDSYGYTF.

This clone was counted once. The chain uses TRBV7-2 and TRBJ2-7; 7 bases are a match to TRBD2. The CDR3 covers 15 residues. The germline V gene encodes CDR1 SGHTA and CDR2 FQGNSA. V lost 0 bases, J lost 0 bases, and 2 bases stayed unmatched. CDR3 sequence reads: CASSLAGGPSYEQYF. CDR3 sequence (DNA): TGTGCCAGCAGCTTAGCGGGAGGGCCCTCCTACGAGCAGTACTTC. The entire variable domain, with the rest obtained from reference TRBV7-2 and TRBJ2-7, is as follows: GAGVSQSPSNKVTEKGKDVELRCDPISGHTALYWYRQSLGQGLEFLIYFQGNSAPDKSGLPSDRFSAERTGGSVSTLTIQRTQQEDSAVYLCASSLAGGPSYEQYFGPGTRLTVT.

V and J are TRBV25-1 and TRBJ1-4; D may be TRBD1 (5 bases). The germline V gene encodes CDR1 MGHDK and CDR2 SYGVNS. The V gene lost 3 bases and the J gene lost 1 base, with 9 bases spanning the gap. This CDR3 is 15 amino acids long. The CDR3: CASSDRRGTNEKLFF. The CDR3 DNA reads TGTGCCAGCAGTGATAGGAGGGGAACTAATGAAAAACTGTTTTTT.

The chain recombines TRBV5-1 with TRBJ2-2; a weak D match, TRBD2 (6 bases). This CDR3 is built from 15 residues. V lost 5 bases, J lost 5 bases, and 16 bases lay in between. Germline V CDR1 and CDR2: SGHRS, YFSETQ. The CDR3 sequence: CASRQTGGLTGELFF. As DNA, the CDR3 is TGCGCCAGCAGACAAACTGGAGGACTAACCGGGGAGCTGTTTTTT. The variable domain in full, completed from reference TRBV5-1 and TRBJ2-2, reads KAGVTQTPRYLIKTRGQQVTLSCSPISGHRSVSWYQQTPGQGLQFLFEYFSETQRNKGNFPGRFSGRQFSNSRSEMNVSTLELGDSALYLCASRQTGGLTGELFFGEGSRLTVL.

The CDR3: CASSSGRVATNEKLFF. The CDR3 nucleotides are TGTGCCAGCAGCTCGGGAAGGGTTGCAACTAATGAAAAACTGTTTTTT. The rearrangement uses TRBV5-5 and TRBJ1-4, with unresolved D. The germline CDR1 and CDR2 sequences are SGHKS and YYEKEE (reference sequence). The CDR3 is 16 amino acids. The V end was cut by 3 bases, the J end by 0 bases, with 12 bases between.

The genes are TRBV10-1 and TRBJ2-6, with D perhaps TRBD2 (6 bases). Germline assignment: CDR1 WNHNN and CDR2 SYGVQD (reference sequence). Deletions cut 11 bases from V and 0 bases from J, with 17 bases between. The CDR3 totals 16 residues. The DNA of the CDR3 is TGCGCCTCAAGTCCGGGACTCCACTCTGGGGCCAACGTCCTGACTTTC. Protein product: CASSPGLHSGANVLTF.

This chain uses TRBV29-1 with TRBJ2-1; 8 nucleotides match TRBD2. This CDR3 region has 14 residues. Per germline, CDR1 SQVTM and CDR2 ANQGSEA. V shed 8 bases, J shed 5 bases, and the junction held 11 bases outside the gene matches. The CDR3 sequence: CSSTSGVSHNEQFF. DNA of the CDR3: TGCAGCTCAACTAGCGGCGTATCCCACAATGAGCAGTTCTTC.

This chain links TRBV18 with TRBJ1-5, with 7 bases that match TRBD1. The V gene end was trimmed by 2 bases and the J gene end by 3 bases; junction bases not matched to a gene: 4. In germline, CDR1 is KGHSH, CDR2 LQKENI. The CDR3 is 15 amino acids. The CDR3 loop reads CASSPRQGNNQPQHF. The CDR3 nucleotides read TGTGCCAGCTCACCAAGACAGGGCAACAATCAGCCCCAGCATTTT.

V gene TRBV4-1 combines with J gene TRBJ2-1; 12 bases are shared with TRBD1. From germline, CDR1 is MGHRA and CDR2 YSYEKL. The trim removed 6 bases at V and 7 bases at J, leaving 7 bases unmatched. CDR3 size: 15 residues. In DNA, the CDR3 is TGCGCCAGCAGACCGTGGGGACAGGGGGCGAATGAGCAGTTCTTC. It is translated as CASRPWGQGANEQFF.

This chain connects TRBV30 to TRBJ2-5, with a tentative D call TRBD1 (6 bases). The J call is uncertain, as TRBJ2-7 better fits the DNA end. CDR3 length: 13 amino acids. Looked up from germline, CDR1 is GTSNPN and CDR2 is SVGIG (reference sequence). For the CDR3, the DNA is TGTGCCTGGAGTGCGGGACATGTCTCCGAGCAGTACTTC. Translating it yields CAWSAGHVSEQYF.